This TCR beta chain was recovered during a study of long-term antiretroviral therapy in people with HIV. About the research overall: The oldest samples precede the 2015 immediate-ART recommendation by about a decade.

Version v3.0 of the immunoSEQ assay ran at survey level. Roughly 40,000-55,000 T-cell genomes per sample were the sequencing target. Assay: immunoSEQ multiplex PCR; the TCRdb copy retains only in-frame clones and omits some. Altogether more than 25,000 clones are present, roughly 79% being singletons, with the ten largest covering approximately 10%. Germline CDR1 ENHRY, CDR2 SYGVKD. V lost 6 bases, J lost 7 bases, and 8 bases stayed unmatched. CDR3 size: 14 residues. V is TRBV10-3 and J is TRBJ1-5; the match to TRBD1 covers 8 bases. Specimen: unsorted PBMCs, collected 2.1 years after starting antiretroviral therapy. The sequence was collected from a man younger than 45 with HIV. The CDR3 protein is CAISLQGGVQPQHF. The DNA of the CDR3 is TGTGCCATCAGCCTACAGGGGGGTGTACAGCCCCAGCATTTT.